This is a list of T cell receptor beta chains from one sample in a study of T cell responses to AZD1222 COVID-19 vaccine. Using immunoSEQ multiplex PCR, the repertoire was profiled, and TCRdb retains in-frame clones only, with some absent. The table has some 180,000 clones, over 85% seen once. The material was peripheral blood, obtained 28 days after the second dose of the MenACWY control vaccine. These receptors were collected from an adult who received the MenACWY meningococcal vaccine as a control. Both conserved end residues are part of each CDR3. Fields, in order: V gene, clone size, D gene, J gene, CDR3 DNA, CDR3 protein. The D gene is left open where the match is weak. Size is stated for part of the rows, as once, few or many counts, or as a class when the clone is expanded.

V gene: TRBV3-1/TRBV3-2
clone size: .
D gene: TRBD1
J gene: TRBJ1-1
CDR3 DNA: TGTGCCAGCAGCCGACAGGGCCCGGGGGGCACTGAAGCTTTCTTT
CDR3 protein: CASSRQGPGGTEAFF

V gene: TRBV6-5
clone size: .
D gene: .
J gene: TRBJ2-1
CDR3 DNA: TGTGCCAGCTTGGCACCCCCCTACAATGAGCAGTTCTTC
CDR3 protein: CASLAPPYNEQFF

V gene: TRBV19
clone size: .
D gene: .
J gene: TRBJ2-7
CDR3 DNA: TGTGCCAGTAGTGCCGGCGACAGAGTTTATGACGAGCAGTACTTC
CDR3 protein: CASSAGDRVYDEQYF

V gene: TRBV5-5
clone size: .
D gene: TRBD1
J gene: TRBJ1-2
CDR3 DNA: TGTGCCAGCAGCACAAGGACAGGGGGCGCGGGGTATGGCTACACCTTC
CDR3 protein: CASSTRTGGAGYGYTF

V gene: TRBV7-6
clone size: .
D gene: .
J gene: TRBJ1-3
CDR3 DNA: TGTGCCAGCAGCTTAGCCGGCCCCTTCTCTGGAAACACCATATATTTT
CDR3 protein: CASSLAGPFSGNTIYF

V gene: TRBV10-2
clone size: .
D gene: .
J gene: TRBJ1-1
CDR3 DNA: TGCGCCAGCAGTGAGTTGCCAGGGAACACTGAAGCTTTCTTT
CDR3 protein: CASSELPGNTEAFF

V gene: TRBV10-3
clone size: .
D gene: TRBD1
J gene: TRBJ2-5
CDR3 DNA: TGTGCCATCAGCTCCCAGGGGGCGGGGGAGACCCAGTACTTC
CDR3 protein: CAISSQGAGETQYF

V gene: TRBV19
clone size: .
D gene: .
J gene: TRBJ1-2
CDR3 DNA: TGTGCCAGTATGAAGGGCGCGGGCCAAGGCAACCCCTCGAACTATGGCTACACCTTC
CDR3 protein: CASMKGAGQGNPSNYGYTF

V gene: TRBV4-1
clone size: .
D gene: TRBD1
J gene: TRBJ1-4
CDR3 DNA: TGCGCCAGCAGCCCCGGGACAGCCAATAATGAAAAACTGTTTTTT
CDR3 protein: CASSPGTANNEKLFF

V gene: TRBV7-7
clone size: .
D gene: .
J gene: TRBJ2-5
CDR3 DNA: TGTGCTAGCAGTTCCTACGGGACGGCAGCCGCCGAGACCCAGTACTTC
CDR3 protein: CASSSYGTAAAETQYF

V gene: TRBV2
clone size: .
D gene: .
J gene: TRBJ1-5
CDR3 DNA: TGTGCCAGCAGTGGCGGGACCTATAGCAATCAGCCCCAGCATTTT
CDR3 protein: CASSGGTYSNQPQHF

V gene: TRBV14
clone size: .
D gene: .
J gene: TRBJ2-3
CDR3 DNA: TGTGCCAGCAGCCGATTTCACACCAGCACAGATACGCAGTATTTT
CDR3 protein: CASSRFHTSTDTQYF

V gene: TRBV5-1
clone size: .
D gene: TRBD1
J gene: TRBJ1-6
CDR3 DNA: TGCGCCAGCAGCTCACAGGGGGTGGGTTCACCCCTCCACTTT
CDR3 protein: CASSSQGVGSPLHF

V gene: TRBV4-2
clone size: .
D gene: TRBD2
J gene: TRBJ2-7
CDR3 DNA: TGTGCCAGCAGCCCCTCAGCGGGAGACTCCTACGAGCAGTACTTC
CDR3 protein: CASSPSAGDSYEQYF

V gene: TRBV19
clone size: .
D gene: .
J gene: TRBJ2-5
CDR3 DNA: TGTGCCAGTAGTCTTAGGAACTGGGAGACCCAGTACTTC
CDR3 protein: CASSLRNWETQYF

V gene: TRBV6-5
clone size: .
D gene: .
J gene: TRBJ1-5
CDR3 DNA: TGTGCCAGCAGTAGTACAGGCCTTGAAAATCAGCCCCAGCATTTT
CDR3 protein: CASSSTGLENQPQHF

V gene: TRBV19
clone size: .
D gene: TRBD1
J gene: TRBJ1-5
CDR3 DNA: TGTGCCAGTAGGACAGGGGGCGTCCGGAATCAGCCCCAGCATTTT
CDR3 protein: CASRTGGVRNQPQHF

V gene: TRBV5-1
clone size: .
D gene: .
J gene: TRBJ2-3
CDR3 DNA: TGCGCCAGCAGCTGGGGGGCAGATACGCAGTATTTT
CDR3 protein: CASSWGADTQYF

V gene: TRBV3-1/TRBV3-2
clone size: .
D gene: .
J gene: TRBJ1-1
CDR3 DNA: TGTGCCAGCAGCCAGATGGGAGGCCTCGCTGAAGCTTTCTTT
CDR3 protein: CASSQMGGLAEAFF

V gene: TRBV5-8
clone size: .
D gene: .
J gene: TRBJ2-3
CDR3 DNA: TGTGCCAGCAGCTTGGGGGCGCTGAGCACAGATACGCAGTATTTT
CDR3 protein: CASSLGALSTDTQYF

V gene: TRBV20-1
clone size: few
D gene: .
J gene: TRBJ1-4
CDR3 DNA: TGCAGTGCTAGTCCCTGGGCTAATGAAAAACTGTTTTTT
CDR3 protein: CSASPWANEKLFF

V gene: TRBV12-3/TRBV12-4
clone size: .
D gene: .
J gene: TRBJ1-3
CDR3 DNA: TGTGCCAGCAGCCGAGGAAACACCATATATTTT
CDR3 protein: CASSRGNTIYF

V gene: TRBV18
clone size: .
D gene: .
J gene: TRBJ1-4
CDR3 DNA: TGTGCCAGCTCACCCCTCAGGGAACCTAATGAAAAACTGTTTTTT
CDR3 protein: CASSPLREPNEKLFF

V gene: TRBV29-1
clone size: .
D gene: .
J gene: TRBJ1-1
CDR3 DNA: TGCAGCGGTCACAGGGCTGCTGAAGCTTTCTTT
CDR3 protein: CSGHRAAEAFF

V gene: TRBV6-5
clone size: .
D gene: TRBD1
J gene: TRBJ1-6
CDR3 DNA: TGTGCCAGCAGTTTGGGACAGGGTTATAATTCACCCCTCCACTTT
CDR3 protein: CASSLGQGYNSPLHF

V gene: TRBV5-1
clone size: .
D gene: .
J gene: TRBJ1-1
CDR3 DNA: TGCGCCAGCAGGCGGACCCCGGGAGTTTACACTGAAGCTTTCTTT
CDR3 protein: CASRRTPGVYTEAFF

V gene: TRBV4-2
clone size: .
D gene: TRBD1
J gene: TRBJ1-1
CDR3 DNA: TGTGCCAGCAGCTTTTCGACAGGGGTTGCGAACACTGAAGCTTTCTTT
CDR3 protein: CASSFSTGVANTEAFF

V gene: TRBV7-2
clone size: .
D gene: TRBD1
J gene: TRBJ1-6
CDR3 DNA: TGTGCCAGCAGCTGGACAGGGAAATCACCCCTCCACTTT
CDR3 protein: CASSWTGKSPLHF

V gene: TRBV7-3
clone size: .
D gene: .
J gene: TRBJ2-1
CDR3 DNA: TGTGCCAGCAGCTTATCGGGAGGGGGCGATGAGCAGTTCTTC
CDR3 protein: CASSLSGGGDEQFF

V gene: TRBV3-1/TRBV3-2
clone size: .
D gene: TRBD2
J gene: TRBJ2-3
CDR3 DNA: TGTGCCAGCAGCCAAGAGCGGGTCGGGGGGGCCGATACGCAGTATTTT
CDR3 protein: CASSQERVGGADTQYF

V gene: TRBV29-1
clone size: .
D gene: .
J gene: TRBJ1-2
CDR3 DNA: TGCAGCGTTGGGACCGCCCGGAGTGGCTACACCTTC
CDR3 protein: CSVGTARSGYTF

V gene: TRBV15
clone size: .
D gene: .
J gene: TRBJ1-3
CDR3 DNA: TGTGCCACCAGCAGAGAGAGGTCCGGAAACACCATATATTTT
CDR3 protein: CATSRERSGNTIYF

V gene: TRBV2
clone size: once
D gene: .
J gene: TRBJ2-1
CDR3 DNA: TGTGCCAGCAGTGAATGGGCGGTTTCCTACAATGAGCAGTTCTTC
CDR3 protein: CASSEWAVSYNEQFF

V gene: TRBV29-1
clone size: .
D gene: TRBD1
J gene: TRBJ1-2
CDR3 DNA: TGCAGCGTTGTACAGGGGGTATTGTTTGGCTACACCTTC
CDR3 protein: CSVVQGVLFGYTF

V gene: TRBV19
clone size: .
D gene: .
J gene: TRBJ1-5
CDR3 DNA: TGTGCCAGTAGCGCAGGGTTTGGCAATCAGCCCCAGCATTTT
CDR3 protein: CASSAGFGNQPQHF

V gene: TRBV28
clone size: once
D gene: TRBD1
J gene: TRBJ2-2
CDR3 DNA: TGTGCCAGCAGTTTAGACAGGGGGCCCGGGGAGCTGTTTTTT
CDR3 protein: CASSLDRGPGELFF

V gene: TRBV24-1
clone size: .
D gene: TRBD1
J gene: TRBJ1-2
CDR3 DNA: TGTGCCACCAGTGACGCAGGGGGAGTTGGCTACACCTTC
CDR3 protein: CATSDAGGVGYTF

V gene: TRBV9
clone size: .
D gene: .
J gene: TRBJ1-1
CDR3 DNA: TGTGCCAGCAGCGGATTACAGGGCGGGAACACTGAAGCTTTCTTT
CDR3 protein: CASSGLQGGNTEAFF

V gene: TRBV6-1
clone size: .
D gene: .
J gene: TRBJ1-6
CDR3 DNA: TGTGCCAGCAGTGAAATTGTGGATTCACCCCTCCACTTT
CDR3 protein: CASSEIVDSPLHF

V gene: TRBV6-6
clone size: .
D gene: TRBD1
J gene: TRBJ1-3
CDR3 DNA: TGTGCCAGCAGTGTGACAGGGGGCAGTGGAAACACCATATATTTT
CDR3 protein: CASSVTGGSGNTIYF

V gene: TRBV11-2
clone size: .
D gene: .
J gene: TRBJ1-3
CDR3 DNA: TGTGCCAGCAGCTTAGATACAGGGCACGGAAACACCATATATTTT
CDR3 protein: CASSLDTGHGNTIYF

V gene: TRBV19
clone size: .
D gene: .
J gene: TRBJ1-1
CDR3 DNA: TGTGCCAGTAGTATAGGGGCAGGGAACACTGAAGCTTTCTTT
CDR3 protein: CASSIGAGNTEAFF

V gene: TRBV21-1
clone size: .
D gene: .
J gene: TRBJ2-7
CDR3 DNA: TGTGCCAGCAGCAACCCGGGACAGGGATGGAGCTACGAGCAGTACTTC
CDR3 protein: CASSNPGQGWSYEQYF

V gene: TRBV3-1/TRBV3-2
clone size: once
D gene: .
J gene: TRBJ1-1
CDR3 DNA: TGTGCCAGCAGCCCACAGGGGAACACTGAAGCTTTCTTT
CDR3 protein: CASSPQGNTEAFF

V gene: TRBV3-1/TRBV3-2
clone size: .
D gene: TRBD2
J gene: TRBJ2-5
CDR3 DNA: TGTGCCAGCAGGACTAGCGGGGGCCAAGAGACCCAGTACTTC
CDR3 protein: CASRTSGGQETQYF

V gene: TRBV4-1
clone size: .
D gene: .
J gene: TRBJ1-1
CDR3 DNA: TGCGCCAGCAGCCAAGGGCAGCTGAACACTGAAGCTTTCTTT
CDR3 protein: CASSQGQLNTEAFF

V gene: TRBV6-5
clone size: .
D gene: .
J gene: TRBJ1-1
CDR3 DNA: TGTGCCAGCACCCCGCCGCAGGCCACTGAAGCTTTCTTT
CDR3 protein: CASTPPQATEAFF

V gene: TRBV3-1/TRBV3-2
clone size: .
D gene: .
J gene: TRBJ1-2
CDR3 DNA: TGTGCCAGCAGCCAAGGGCACAGTACTAACTATGGCTACACCTTC
CDR3 protein: CASSQGHSTNYGYTF

V gene: TRBV12-3/TRBV12-4
clone size: .
D gene: .
J gene: TRBJ1-1
CDR3 DNA: TGTGCCAGCAGTTTTGGGGGAACTGAAGCTTTCTTT
CDR3 protein: CASSFGGTEAFF

V gene: TRBV19
clone size: .
D gene: .
J gene: TRBJ1-5
CDR3 DNA: TGTGCCAGTAGTCTACAGGATAGCAATCAGCCCCAGCATTTT
CDR3 protein: CASSLQDSNQPQHF

V gene: TRBV24-1
clone size: .
D gene: .
J gene: TRBJ1-1
CDR3 DNA: TGTGCCACCAGGGGTTTGGGTAATGCAGCTTTCTTT
CDR3 protein: CATRGLGNAAFF